The next 29 T cell receptor beta chains were all read from a single sample in a study of shared clonotypes between healthy human individuals. TCRdb's table, derived via immunoSEQ multiplex PCR, lists solely in-frame clones and lacks some. The sample has around 550,000 clones, 90% to 96% seen once. Sequencing used naive CD4+ T cells sorted from blood. Sample subset: CD45RA+ positively selected. The receptors shown here come from a woman aged 25-40 years in good health.

The chain joins TRBV9 to TRBJ1-2, with D hard to call. Per germline, CDR1 SGDLS and CDR2 YYNGEE. The CDR3 extends over 12 amino acids. Trimming left V 0 bases short and J 5 bases short, with 5 bases between. The CDR3 loop is CASSVERYGYTF. In DNA form, the CDR3 reads TGTGCCAGCAGCGTAGAGCGTTATGGCTACACCTTC.

The chain is built from TRBV28 and TRBJ2-5; D is tentatively TRBD1 or TRBD2 (6 bases each). The CDR3 is 14 amino acids. Per germline, CDR1 MDHEN and CDR2 SYDVKM. Trimming took off 5 bases at V and 3 bases at J, with 13 bases between the two ends. The chain's CDR3 is CASSGGGREETQYF. DNA of the CDR3: TGTGCCAGCAGTGGAGGGGGGCGCGAAGAGACCCAGTACTTC.

This clone was seen just once. This chain links TRBV6-1 with TRBJ1-5, with TRBD1 matching over 7 bases. There are 14 residues in the CDR3. J was trimmed by 7 bases and V by 5 bases; bases with no gene match: 8. CDR1 is MNHNS and CDR2 is SASEGT in the germline V gene. In nucleotides, the CDR3 is TGTGCCAGCAGTCCGACAGGGTTCGGGCAGCCCCAGCATTTT. It codes for CASSPTGFGQPQHF.

V is TRBV11-2 and J is TRBJ2-2; 8 positions agree with TRBD1. The germline V gene has CDR1 SGHAT and CDR2 FQNNGV. The CDR3 is made up of 15 amino acids. V shed 2 bases and J 5 bases; nucleotides not matched to a gene: 4. In DNA form, the CDR3 reads TGTGCCAGCAGCTTACAGGGGGCGCATACCGGGGAGCTGTTTTTT. This sequence encodes CASSLQGAHTGELFF.

This chain links TRBV18 with TRBJ1-1, with no clear D. V lost 4 bases and J 1 base, leaving 13 bases between the germline ends. Germline CDR1 KGHSH, CDR2 LQKENI. CDR3 length equals 15 residues. CDR3 DNA: TGTGCCAGCTCACGAACGGACGACCCGAACACTGAAGCTTTCTTT. It translates to CASSRTDDPNTEAFF.

The chain couples TRBV5-1 to TRBJ1-1; no clear D. CDR3 length equals 14 residues. Germline values: CDR1 SGHRS, CDR2 YFSETQ. V dropped 8 bases and J dropped 0 bases, with 14 bases sitting between them. CDR3 coding DNA: TGCGCCAGTTCCTTCAGACCAATGAACACTGAAGCTTTCTTT. Residues: CASSFRPMNTEAFF.

The genes are TRBV27 and TRBJ1-1, with D possibly being TRBD1 (5 bases). Germline assignment: CDR1 MNHEY and CDR2 SMNVEV (reference sequence). V dropped 6 bases and J dropped 0 bases, with 11 bases sitting between them. The CDR3 length is 14 residues. The DNA of the CDR3 is TGTGCCAGCAGCCCGGGACTCCTGAACACTGAAGCTTTCTTT. The encoded protein is CASSPGLLNTEAFF.

This chain joins TRBV29-1 and TRBJ1-2; 7 nucleotides align to TRBD1. The CDR3 sequence is 12 residues long. The V gene's germline CDR1 is SQVTM and CDR2 ANQGSEA. V shed 6 bases, J shed 7 bases, and the junction held 8 bases outside the gene matches. The DNA of the CDR3 is TGCAGCGTGGCGACAGGGAACGGTGGCTACACCTTC. It is translated as CSVATGNGGYTF. The full variable domain, rest sourced from reference TRBV29-1 and TRBJ1-2, is SAVISQKPSRDICQRGTSLTIQCQVDSQVTMMFWYRQQPGQSLTLIATANQGSEATYESGFVIDKFPISRPNLTFSTLTVSNMSPEDSSIYLCSVATGNGGYTFGSGTRLTVV.

This clone was counted only a few times. Different DNA sequences within this sample yield the same CDR3. This chain connects TRBV6-5 to TRBJ2-5, with TRBD1 as a possible D gene (6 bases). Germline-derived CDR1 and CDR2 are MNHEY and SVGAGI. The CDR3 is 11 amino acids. V lost 5 bases, J lost 5 bases, and 6 bases lay in between. The CDR3 protein is CASSQGETQYF. Written as DNA, the CDR3 is TGTGCCAGCAGTCAGGGGGAGACCCAGTACTTC.

The chain uses TRBV28 and TRBJ2-5; TRBD2 might be the D (6 bases). The J call is uncertain, as TRBJ2-7 better fits the DNA end. The CDR3 is 17 residues long. From germline, CDR1 is MDHEN and CDR2 SYDVKM. The CDR3 sequence: CASRTEGRRSLPYEQYF. CDR3 in DNA: TGTGCCAGCAGGACTGAGGGGAGGAGATCCCTACCCTACGAGCAGTACTTC.

The rearrangement uses TRBV6-5 and TRBJ1-1, with D perhaps TRBD1 (5 bases). Germline lookup yields CDR1 MNHEY and CDR2 SVGAGI. This CDR3 is built from 15 residues. V was pared by 2 bases and J by 3 bases, with 13 bases between. CDR3 DNA: TGTGCCAGCAGTTACCTCGGGGACGGTTACACTGAAGCTTTCTTT. It yields the protein CASSYLGDGYTEAFF.

The chain combines TRBV10-3 with TRBJ2-3, with 7 nucleotides matching TRBD2. Looked up from germline, CDR1 is ENHRY and CDR2 is SYGVKD. V lost 6 bases to trimming and J lost 5 bases; unmatched junction nucleotides: 8. The CDR3 runs to 14 residues. The CDR3 region has the DNA TGTGCCATCAGCCTCGGGGTAGCGGGAGATACGCAGTATTTT. Protein product: CAISLGVAGDTQYF.

The chain carries TRBV11-1 and TRBJ2-5; 9 bases are a match to TRBD2. J was trimmed by 4 bases and V by 1 base; bases with no gene match: 1. This CDR3 comprises 14 residues. Per the germline V gene, CDR1 is SGHAT and CDR2 is FQDESV (reference sequence). CDR3: CASSLGLAVETQYF. The CDR3 DNA reads as TGTGCCAGCAGCTTAGGACTAGCGGTAGAGACCCAGTACTTC.

The count of this clone is one. The rearrangement uses TRBV10-2 and TRBJ1-2; D is uncertain. The CDR3 has 11 amino acids. The germline gives CDR1 WSHSY, CDR2 SAAADI. Trimming pared 6 bases from V and 8 bases from J, leaving 10 bases between. CDR3 DNA sequence: TGCGCCAGCAGAAGGGATGTCGGCTACACCTTC. Translating gives CASRRDVGYTF.

This clone appeared once. The chain employs TRBV21-1 and TRBJ1-5. TRBV21-1 is annotated as a pseudogene. This CDR3 contains 13 residues. The chain's CDR3 is CASSKWGGQPQHF. The DNA of the CDR3 is TGTGCCAGCAGCAAATGGGGGGGTCAGCCCCAGCATTTT.

The rearrangement uses TRBV5-5 and TRBJ1-1; D gene uncertain. The CDR3 covers 14 residues. Germline V gene lookup returns CDR1 SGHKS and CDR2 YYEKEE (reference sequence). Trimming took off 0 bases at V and 0 bases at J, with 6 bases between the two ends. The CDR3, as DNA: TGTGCCAGCAGCTTGGCTGGAATGAACACTGAAGCTTTCTTT. Protein sequence: CASSLAGMNTEAFF. The entire variable domain, with the rest obtained from reference TRBV5-5 and TRBJ1-1, is as follows: DAGVTQSPTHLIKTRGQQVTLRCSPISGHKSVSWYQQVLGQGPQFIFQYYEKEERGRGNFPDRFSARQFPNYSSELNVNALLLGDSALYLCASSLAGMNTEAFFGQGTRLTVV.

V usage is TRBV5-1 and J usage is TRBJ2-5; D remains ambiguous. Trimming took off 4 bases at V and 5 bases at J, with 15 bases between the two ends. Per germline, CDR1 SGHRS and CDR2 YFSETQ. The CDR3 contains 14 residues. The CDR3 sequence: CASSPSISAETQYF. CDR3 DNA: TGCGCCAGCAGCCCTTCCATTTCGGCGGAGACCCAGTACTTC. Combining the CDR3 with reference TRBV5-1 and TRBJ2-5 gives the whole variable domain KAGVTQTPRYLIKTRGQQVTLSCSPISGHRSVSWYQQTPGQGLQFLFEYFSETQRNKGNFPGRFSGRQFSNSRSEMNVSTLELGDSALYLCASSPSISAETQYFGPGTRLLVL.

The chain uses TRBV5-4 and TRBJ2-5, with D perhaps given as TRBD1 or TRBD2 (6 bases each). Trimming took off 1 base at V and 5 bases at J, with 9 bases between the two ends. This CDR3 is built from 13 residues. CDR1 is SGHNT, CDR2 YYREEE, per germline (reference sequence). The CDR3 nucleotides read TGTGCCAGCAGCTTGACAGGGAGGGAGACCCAGTACTTC. This codes for CASSLTGRETQYF. Based on the CDR3 plus reference TRBV5-4 and TRBJ2-5, the full variable domain is ETGVTQSPTHLIKTRGQQVTLRCSSQSGHNTVSWYQQALGQGPQFIFQYYREEENGRGNFPPRFSGLQFPNYSSELNVNALELDDSALYLCASSLTGRETQYFGPGTRLLVL.

The genes are TRBV6-5 and TRBJ1-5, with no clear D. The CDR3 has 14 amino acids. The germline CDR1 and CDR2 sequences are MNHEY and SVGAGI. V was shortened by 0 bases and J by 2 bases, with 5 bases between the two germline ends. Written as DNA, the CDR3 is TGTGCCAGCAGTTACTCGGAGGGCAATCAGCCCCAGCATTTT. It codes for CASSYSEGNQPQHF.

The rearrangement uses TRBV19 and TRBJ2-7; D is possibly TRBD1 (5 bases). The V end lost 3 bases, the J end lost 4 bases, and 10 bases lay between the germline ends. The CDR3 has 13 residues. Germline CDR1 and CDR2: LNHDA and SQIVND (reference sequence). The CDR3 DNA sequence: TGTGCCAGTAGTATTGACAGAAAATACGAGCAGTACTTC. Amino acid sequence: CASSIDRKYEQYF.

This chain uses TRBV18 with TRBJ2-3; D gene uncertain. V was pared by 3 bases and J by 2 bases, with 12 bases between. The CDR3 length is 15 residues. CDR1 is KGHSH, CDR2 LQKENI, per germline. The CDR3 loop reads CASSPRSQPTDTQYF. CDR3 bases: TGTGCCAGCTCACCTCGGAGCCAACCCACAGATACGCAGTATTTT.

The V call is TRBV15, the J call TRBJ2-1; D could derive from TRBD1 or TRBD2 (5 bases each). The CDR3 is made up of 14 amino acids. V lost 6 bases, J lost 0 bases, and 9 bases lay in between. Germline CDR1 reads LNHNV; CDR2 reads YYDKDF (reference sequence). This CDR3 is CATRDGGSYNEQFF. The CDR3 DNA follows: TGTGCCACCAGAGATGGGGGCTCCTACAATGAGCAGTTCTTC.

The chain links TRBV6-1 to TRBJ2-7, with D possibly being TRBD1 (6 bases). Trimming removed 4 bases from V and 0 bases from J, with 13 bases in between. CDR3 length equals 15 residues. Germline values: CDR1 MNHNS, CDR2 SASEGT. The CDR3 DNA reads TGTGCCAGCAGTGGGTACAGGGCCTCCTCCTACGAGCAGTACTTC. It yields the protein CASSGYRASSYEQYF.

The chain combines TRBV28 with TRBJ1-2; tentative D call: TRBD1 (5 bases). V lost 8 bases and J 3 bases, leaving 22 bases between the germline ends. This CDR3 spans 16 amino acids. Per the germline V gene, CDR1 is MDHEN and CDR2 is SYDVKM. CDR3 sequence (DNA): TGTGCCAGCGGTGAGCCGGGACTTCCTAGGGACTATGGCTACACCTTC. Translation gives CASGEPGLPRDYGYTF.

CDR3 residues: CASSTYRGGDAEAFF. CDR3 nucleotides: TGTGCCAGCAGCACCTACAGGGGGGGGGACGCTGAAGCTTTCTTT. The chain has TRBV11-2 and TRBJ1-1; 8 bases align to TRBD1. Germline CDR1 is SGHAT and CDR2 is FQNNGV. This CDR3 spans 15 amino acids. The V and J ends lost 5 bases and 6 bases, in that order; junction bases with no gene match: 11.

The chain is built from TRBV9 and TRBJ1-4; 9 nucleotides match TRBD1. The CDR3 contains 17 residues. Germline V CDR1 and CDR2: SGDLS, YYNGEE. The V gene end was trimmed by 3 bases and the J gene end by 5 bases; junction bases not matched to a gene: 11. Here the CDR3 DNA reads TGTGCCAGCAGCGCCGGGGGTCCGGGACAGGGAAATGAAAAACTGTTTTTT. Translated, it gives CASSAGGPGQGNEKLFF.

The chain uses TRBV30 and TRBJ2-2, with a possible D match to TRBD1 (6 bases). This CDR3 comprises 15 residues. Deletions cut 8 bases from V and 4 bases from J, with 20 bases between. Germline CDR1 GTSNPN, CDR2 SVGIG (reference sequence). The CDR3 sequence is CAGALGQGFTGELFF. The CDR3 DNA sequence: TGTGCCGGGGCTCTGGGGCAGGGGTTCACCGGGGAGCTGTTTTTT.

This clone showed up just once. The chain joins TRBV9 to TRBJ2-3; D is perhaps TRBD2 (7 bases). V was pared by 0 bases and J by 6 bases, with 20 bases between. CDR3 size: 17 residues. Germline assignment: CDR1 SGDLS and CDR2 YYNGEE. The CDR3, as DNA: TGTGCCAGCAGCGTAGGAACCTGGTTAGGGGGGGTGGATACGCAGTATTTT. Protein: CASSVGTWLGGVDTQYF.

This chain uses TRBV11-2 with TRBJ2-1; 11 bases line up with TRBD2. The CDR3 is 16 amino acids. Trimming removed 5 bases from V and 2 bases from J; junction bases left unmatched: 5. Looked up from germline, CDR1 is SGHAT and CDR2 is FQNNGV. In DNA, the CDR3 is TGTGCCAGCAGCCCGTCGGGACTAGCGGCCTACAATGAGCAGTTCTTC. Translation gives CASSPSGLAAYNEQFF. Complete variable domain (other parts from reference TRBV11-2 and TRBJ2-1): EAGVAQSPRYKIIEKRQSVAFWCNPISGHATLYWYQQILGQGPKLLIQFQNNGVVDDSQLPKDRFSAERLKGVDSTLKIQPAKLEDSAVYLCASSPSGLAAYNEQFFGPGTRLTVL.